These T cell receptor beta chains were read from a single sample in a study of T cells after yellow fever vaccination. TCRdb re-analysed the 5' RACE reads in MiXCR, keeping a single row per CDR3 protein. The data hold fewer than 350,000 distinct CDR3 sequences, with 8.5% to 10% observed a single time. The sample was PBMCs, taken on the day of the first yellow fever vaccination. Every receptor here comes from a man between 18 and 35 years old who received the YFV17D yellow fever vaccine. Both conserved end residues are part of each CDR3. The order of the fields is CDR3 protein, CDR3 length, V gene.

CASSPGTSPFSYNEQFF,17,TRBV18
CASSWTGFNSPLHF,14,TRBV25-1
CASSQEGVAGTAGGYTF,17,TRBV3-1
CAVPVGGAQNNEQFF,15,TRBV7-9
CASSGQGDNQPQHF,14,TRBV12-3/TRBV12-4
CASSYSKWGPLNEQFF,16,TRBV6-2/TRBV6-3
CASSLYRQGDEKLFF,15,TRBV5-1
CAISEISGSNTGELFF,16,TRBV10-3
CASSENSGISYNEQFF,16,TRBV9
CASSRFRGSYEQYF,14,TRBV5-1
CASSGTGKGYTF,12,TRBV6-5
CASSFRDTVFYGYTF,15,TRBV7-8
CASSKDTYGYTF,12,TRBV7-6
CASSLARTGGGTGELFF,17,TRBV5-1
CASTFNIGGRGNTIYF,16,TRBV7-2
CASSPGDRVDYGYTF,15,TRBV28
CASSLVPGANTEAFF,15,TRBV5-1
CASSLYGTGNTGELFF,16,TRBV28
CASSSGQGTTDTQYF,15,TRBV7-3
CASRFSGGAFNEQFF,15,TRBV6-1
CASSLSGTNSYEQYF,15,TRBV7-2
CSATSVNTEAFF,12,TRBV20-1
CASSAVGQGANEQYF,15,TRBV9
CASRETGANYGYTF,14,TRBV28
CASSLSLGGGYTF,13,TRBV28
CASSEAIGGRDGELFF,16,TRBV2
CATRDSYYEQYF,12,TRBV19
CATNSQRNQPQHF,13,TRBV19
CASSGNSGTGSNEQYF,16,TRBV12-3/TRBV12-4
CASTTGAANTGELFF,15,TRBV28
CASSGGGTGELFF,13,TRBV28
CASSFAGAGETQYF,14,TRBV27
CASSTRQGSVGYTF,14,TRBV5-5
CRGTSGVGDTQYF,13,TRBV20-1
CASSMATGGEQFF,13,TRBV19
CASRYTFKTGGYGYTF,16,TRBV4-1
CASSVAGTRTSYNEQFF,17,TRBV9
CASSRGEHFNTGELFF,16,TRBV16
CASSTNPGTGDNSPLHF,17,TRBV7-6
CASKGRVGDTEAFF,14,TRBV10-2
CASMEGDRDSNQPQHF,16,TRBV19
CAWSVFSGNTIYF,13,TRBV30
CASSRGLAGENTGELFF,17,TRBV5-4
CASSYLGGTYNEQFF,15,TRBV6-5
CASSSNTGNTIYF,13,TRBV5-4
CASSPSSITNEKLFF,15,TRBV18
CSAVDRGLVTQYF,13,TRBV20-1
CASSLKLPGEQFF,13,TRBV11-2
CASSLGQGIGTQYF,14,TRBV5-1
CSAVWRGQETQYF,13,TRBV20-1
CASSQRDSAYEQYF,14,TRBV6-2/TRBV6-3
CASSPADGGNQETQYF,16,TRBV5-4